This is a list of T cell receptor beta chains from one sample in a study of metastatic and nonmetastatic thyroid tumors. MiXCR re-clonotyped the PCR reads for TCRdb. The repertoire consists of tens of thousands of clones, with 25% to 30% occurring once and the leading ten covering about 8.9%. Source material: blood. The receptors were gathered from a female donor with papillary thyroid cancer or a benign thyroid nodule (not recorded which). Some clones in this sample may be carry-over from other donors' samples. Both conserved end residues are part of each CDR3. D genes are given only for firm matches. The listing skips clone size in some rows; elsewhere it reads once, few, many or a size class.

>TRBJ2-1|TRBV4-1|many|NA|14
TGCGCCAGCAGCCAAGAACTACACTACAATGAGCAGTTCTTC
CASSQELHYNEQFF
>TRBJ1-5|TRBV12-3/TRBV12-4|many|TRBD1|14
TGTGCCAGCAGCGATACAGGGGGTAATCAGCCCCAGCATTTT
CASSDTGGNQPQHF
>TRBJ2-2|TRBV5-1|NA|NA|13
TGCGCCAGCAGCTTCAAGCACACCGGGGAGCTGTTTTTT
CASSFKHTGELFF
>TRBJ2-1|TRBV5-1|many|NA|14
TGCGCCAGCAGCTTAGGGACGGTCGACAATGAGCAGTTCTTC
CASSLGTVDNEQFF
>TRBJ2-1|TRBV6-2/TRBV6-3|few|TRBD1|12
TGTGCCAGCAGTTATTACCGACAGGGACAGTTTTTC
CASSYYRQGQFF
>TRBJ1-2|TRBV27|medium-sized|NA|15
TGTGCCAGCAGTTTATACGGGGACCGATTCTATGGCTACACCTTC
CASSLYGDRFYGYTF
>TRBJ2-7|TRBV5-1|few|NA|14
TGCGCCAGCAGCTTGGTAGGTCAGCCTGGCGAGCAGTACTTC
CASSLVGQPGEQYF
>TRBJ2-3|TRBV2|few|NA|14
TGTGCCACCAGCCAGCGGGCGAGCACAGATACGCAGTATTTT
CATSQRASTDTQYF
>TRBJ1-6|TRBV10-3|few|NA|15
TGTGCCATCAGTGATGAGGGTCCAGCTTCTTCACCCCTCCACTTT
CAISDEGPASSPLHF
>TRBJ1-1|TRBV9|many|TRBD1|15
TGTGCCAGCAGCGTATCTACAGGGGCGGGCACTGAAGCTTTCTTT
CASSVSTGAGTEAFF
>TRBJ2-5|TRBV20-1|many|NA|17
TGCAGTGCTAAGATAGGGGATCTTCCCGAACCCCAAGAGACCCAGTACTTC
CSAKIGDLPEPQETQYF
>TRBJ2-7|TRBV28|medium-sized|NA|12
TGTGCCAGCAGCCGGACGAGCTACGAGCAGTACTTC
CASSRTSYEQYF
>TRBJ2-7|TRBV6-2/TRBV6-3|NA|NA|14
TGTGCCAGCAGTCACGGGACTCGGAGGCGCGAGCAGTACTTC
CASSHGTRRREQYF
>TRBJ2-7|TRBV5-4|NA|TRBD2|17
TGTGCCAGCAGCTCTGATCCCCTAGCGGCCCGCTCCTACGAGCAGTACTTC
CASSSDPLAARSYEQYF
>TRBJ1-2|TRBV7-2|NA|NA|15
TGTGCCAGCAGCTTAGCACGAATTGCAGACAATGGCTACACCTTC
CASSLARIADNGYTF
>TRBJ2-2|TRBV7-6|many|TRBD2|17
TGTGCCAGCAGCTTGAGACCGGGACTAGCGTTGGCCGGGGAGCTGTTTTTT
CASSLRPGLALAGELFF
>TRBJ1-2|TRBV30|NA|NA|15
TGTGCCTGGAGTGTCTCGATGACAGTCTTCTATGGCTACACCTTC
CAWSVSMTVFYGYTF
>TRBJ1-2|TRBV12-3/TRBV12-4|NA|TRBD1|17
TGTGCCAGCAGCCGACAGACAGGGAGTAAATCCGGCTATGGCTACACCTTC
CASSRQTGSKSGYGYTF
>TRBJ2-5|TRBV20-1|NA|TRBD2|19
TGCAGTGCTAGAGACCCCCTCCTAGCGGGAGATCTGGCAAAAGAGACCCAGTACTTC
CSARDPLLAGDLAKETQYF
>TRBJ2-2|TRBV28|NA|NA|15
TGTGCCAGCACCCAGGACCGGGAAAGCTCCCGGGAGCTGTTTTTT
CASTQDRESSRELFF
>TRBJ2-1|TRBV6-2/TRBV6-3|few|TRBD2|22
TGTGCCAGCACCTCCGGACCGGGACTATTGGGAGGGGAGTGGAGCTCCTACAATGAGCAGTTCTTC
CASTSGPGLLGGEWSSYNEQFF
>TRBJ1-5|TRBV7-3|many|NA|13
TGTGCCAGCAGCTCATCGGCGGAGGCGCCCCAGCATTTT
CASSSSAEAPQHF
>TRBJ2-7|TRBV5-6|once|NA|16
TGTGCCAGCAGCTATACCGGGACGGACAAAACGGGCGAGCAGTACTTC
CASSYTGTDKTGEQYF
>TRBJ2-2|TRBV25-1|medium-sized|TRBD1|15
TGTGCCAGCAGTGGGGGGACAGCCGGAACCGGGGAGCTGTTTTTT
CASSGGTAGTGELFF
>TRBJ1-2|TRBV5-8|NA|NA|15
TGTGCCAGCAGCTTTTTTACAGGGAGGAATTATGGCTACACCTTC
CASSFFTGRNYGYTF
>TRBJ2-1|TRBV24-1|many|NA|13
TGTGCCACCAGTGATGAGGCATACAATGAGCAGTTCTTC
CATSDEAYNEQFF
>TRBJ1-5|TRBV19|NA|NA|14
TGTGCCAGTCCCTGGACCGCCCGCAATCAGCTCCAGCATTTT
CASPWTARNQLQHF
>TRBJ1-2|TRBV5-1|NA|NA|16
TGCGCCAGCAGCTTGGCCTCATTGGGATTTGTTCCTGGCTACACCTTC
CASSLASLGFVPGYTF
>TRBJ2-1|TRBV20-1|NA|NA|14
TGCAGTGCTAGTGAGTTGAGGGCCTACAATGAGCAGTTCTTC
CSASELRAYNEQFF
>TRBJ1-5|TRBV27|NA|NA|15
TGTGCCAGCAGCCTCACGTCAGGGGGCAATCAGCCCCAGCATTTT
CASSLTSGGNQPQHF
>TRBJ1-6|TRBV6-1|few|NA|15
TGTGCCAGCACTCCAGCGGGTATGGGTAATTCACCCCTCCACTTT
CASTPAGMGNSPLHF
>TRBJ2-1|TRBV20-1|many|TRBD2|17
TGCAGTGCTAGCCCCCTGGAGAGACTAGCGGGGGGGAATGAGCAGTTCTTC
CSASPLERLAGGNEQFF
>TRBJ2-3|TRBV5-1|NA|TRBD1|13
TGCGCCAGTGGACAGGGGGCTACAGATACGCAGTATTTT
CASGQGATDTQYF
>TRBJ1-1|TRBV27|NA|NA|13
TGTGCCAGCAGCCCCCCGGAGGGGACTGAAGCTTTCTTT
CASSPPEGTEAFF
>TRBJ2-2|TRBV27|few|TRBD1|17
TGTACCAGCAGTCCGACAGGGGCCTTTTTTAACACCGGGGAGCTGTTTTTT
CTSSPTGAFFNTGELFF